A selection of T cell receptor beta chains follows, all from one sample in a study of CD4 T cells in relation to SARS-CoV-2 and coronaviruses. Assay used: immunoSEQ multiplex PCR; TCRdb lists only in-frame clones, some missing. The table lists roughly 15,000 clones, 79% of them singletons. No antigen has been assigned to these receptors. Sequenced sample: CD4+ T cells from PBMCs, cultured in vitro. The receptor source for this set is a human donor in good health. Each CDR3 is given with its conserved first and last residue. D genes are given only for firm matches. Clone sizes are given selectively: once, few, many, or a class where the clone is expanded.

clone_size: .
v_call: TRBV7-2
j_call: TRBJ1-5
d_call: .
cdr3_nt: TGTGCCAGCAGCTTAGGCGGGGGTGGCAATCAGCCCCAGCATTTT
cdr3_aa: CASSLGGGGNQPQHF

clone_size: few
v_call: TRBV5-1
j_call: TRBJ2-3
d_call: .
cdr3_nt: TGCGCCAGCAGCTTGGAGGGGGGGGTCACAGATACGCAGTATTTT
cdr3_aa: CASSLEGGVTDTQYF

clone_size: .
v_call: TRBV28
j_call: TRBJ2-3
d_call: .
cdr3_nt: TGTGCCAGCCCCCCTCGGGACTCGGGGTACACAGATACGCAGTATTTT
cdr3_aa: CASPPRDSGYTDTQYF

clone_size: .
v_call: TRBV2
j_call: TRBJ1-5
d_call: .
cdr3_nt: TGTGCCAGCAATACAGGGAGGCGCAATCAGCCCCAGCATTTT
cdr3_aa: CASNTGRRNQPQHF

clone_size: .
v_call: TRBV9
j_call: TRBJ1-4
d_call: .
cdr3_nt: TGTGCCAGCAGCCTACAGTTCGGTGGGACTAATGAAAAACTGTTTTTT
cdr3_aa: CASSLQFGGTNEKLFF

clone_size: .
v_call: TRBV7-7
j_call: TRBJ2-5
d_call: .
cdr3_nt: TGTGCCAGCAGCTTTCGGAGGGGTGGGGAGACCCAGTACTTC
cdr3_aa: CASSFRRGGETQYF

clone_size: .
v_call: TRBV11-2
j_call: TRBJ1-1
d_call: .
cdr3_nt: TGTGCCAGCAGCCTGGGGGAGTGGCACCAGAACACTGAAGCTTTCTTT
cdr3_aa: CASSLGEWHQNTEAFF

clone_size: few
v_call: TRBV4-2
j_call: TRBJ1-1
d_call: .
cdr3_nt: TGTGCCAGCAGCCCAAGGGGGAACACTGAAGCTTTCTTT
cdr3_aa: CASSPRGNTEAFF

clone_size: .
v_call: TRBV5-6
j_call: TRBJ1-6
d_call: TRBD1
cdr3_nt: TGTGCCAGCAGTCCCGGGACAGGGAATAATTCACCCCTCCACTTT
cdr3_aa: CASSPGTGNNSPLHF

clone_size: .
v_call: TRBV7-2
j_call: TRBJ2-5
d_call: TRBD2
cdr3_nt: TGTGCCAGCACCCCGGCTGGCGGGGGCCAAGAGACCCAGTACTTC
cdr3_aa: CASTPAGGGQETQYF

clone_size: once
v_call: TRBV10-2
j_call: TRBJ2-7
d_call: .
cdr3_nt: TGCGCCAGCAGTGATATTGTGGCAGCGGCCTCCTACGAGCAGTACTTC
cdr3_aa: CASSDIVAAASYEQYF

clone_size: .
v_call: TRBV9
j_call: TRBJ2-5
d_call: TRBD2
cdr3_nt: TGTGCCAGCAGCGCCGGGGGGGTCGCCACAGAGACCCAGTACTTC
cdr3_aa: CASSAGGVATETQYF

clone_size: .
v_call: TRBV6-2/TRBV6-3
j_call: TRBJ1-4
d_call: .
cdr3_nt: TGTGCCAGCAGTTGGGAGACCGGGATGGTCGCAACTAATGAAAAACTGTTTTTT
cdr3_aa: CASSWETGMVATNEKLFF

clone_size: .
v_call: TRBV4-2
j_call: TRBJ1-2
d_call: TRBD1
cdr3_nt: TGTGCCAGCAGCCGAGAGGACAGGGCCGGCTACACCTTC
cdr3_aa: CASSREDRAGYTF

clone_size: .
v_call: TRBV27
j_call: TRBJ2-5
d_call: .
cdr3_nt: TGTGCCAGCAGTCTCCTAAAAGAGACCCAGTACTTC
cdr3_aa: CASSLLKETQYF

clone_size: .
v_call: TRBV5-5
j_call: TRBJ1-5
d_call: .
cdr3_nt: TGTGCCAGCACCCTTGGAGCTACCGGGTTAGGGCCCCAGCATTTT
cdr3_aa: CASTLGATGLGPQHF

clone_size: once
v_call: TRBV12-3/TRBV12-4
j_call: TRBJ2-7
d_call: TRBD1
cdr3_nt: TGTGCCAGCAGTTTGGGAGACAGGGACGAGCAGTACTTC
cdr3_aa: CASSLGDRDEQYF

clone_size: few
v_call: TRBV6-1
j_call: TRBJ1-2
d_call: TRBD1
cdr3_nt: TGTGCCAGCAGTGAAGGGAGGACAGGGCGTGGCTACACCTTC
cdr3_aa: CASSEGRTGRGYTF

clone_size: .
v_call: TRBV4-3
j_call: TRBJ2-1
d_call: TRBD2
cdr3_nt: TGCGCCAGCAGCCAAGATCCGGGAGGGAACAATGAGCAGTTCTTC
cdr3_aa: CASSQDPGGNNEQFF

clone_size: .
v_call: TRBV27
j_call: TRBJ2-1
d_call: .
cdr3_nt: TGTGCCAGCAGTCCGTGGAGGGGGGGGGTCGATGAGCAGTTCTTC
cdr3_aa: CASSPWRGGVDEQFF

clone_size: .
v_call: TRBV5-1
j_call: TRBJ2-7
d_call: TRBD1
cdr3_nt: TGCGCCAGCAGCTTGGTTGCAAGGACAGGGGCTTCCTACGAGCAGTACTTC
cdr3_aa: CASSLVARTGASYEQYF

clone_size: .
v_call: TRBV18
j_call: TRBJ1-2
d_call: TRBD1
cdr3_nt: TGTGCCAGCTCACCAGATGCCGGGACAGACCGATACTATGGCTACACCTTC
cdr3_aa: CASSPDAGTDRYYGYTF

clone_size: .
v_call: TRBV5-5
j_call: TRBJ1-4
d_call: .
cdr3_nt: TGTGCCAGCAGCCTCGCGAGGGTCGGGTCTAATGAAAAACTGTTTTTT
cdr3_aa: CASSLARVGSNEKLFF

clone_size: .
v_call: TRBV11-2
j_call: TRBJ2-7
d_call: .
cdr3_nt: TGTGCCAGCAGCTTAGGGGCAGGACGGGGGAGCTCCTACGAGCAGTACTTC
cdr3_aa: CASSLGAGRGSSYEQYF

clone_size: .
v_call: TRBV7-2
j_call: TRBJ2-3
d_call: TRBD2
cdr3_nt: TGTGCCAGCAGCTTAGGAGGGAGGGTGGGAAGGAATACGCAGTATTTT
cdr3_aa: CASSLGGRVGRNTQYF

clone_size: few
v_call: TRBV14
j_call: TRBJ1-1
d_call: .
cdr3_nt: TGTGCCAGCAGCCAAGTGATGAACACTGAAGCTTTCTTT
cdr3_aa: CASSQVMNTEAFF

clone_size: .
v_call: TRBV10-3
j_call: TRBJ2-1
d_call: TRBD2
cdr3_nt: TGTGCCATCAGTGTACCTAGCGGGAGGGCTCTGGGGGATGAGCAGTTCTTC
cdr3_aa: CAISVPSGRALGDEQFF

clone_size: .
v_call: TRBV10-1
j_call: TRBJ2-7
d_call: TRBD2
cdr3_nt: TGCGCCAGCAGTGAAACCCCTAGCGGGATCCTTTGCTCCTACGAGCAGTACTTC
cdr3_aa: CASSETPSGILCSYEQYF

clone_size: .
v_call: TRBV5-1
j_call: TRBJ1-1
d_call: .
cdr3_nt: TGCGCCAGCAGCTTGAGGGATCCCCTTGGCACTGAAGCTTTCTTT
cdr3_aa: CASSLRDPLGTEAFF

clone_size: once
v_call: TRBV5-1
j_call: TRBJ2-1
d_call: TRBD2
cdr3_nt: TGCGCCAGCAGCTTTAGCGGGGTTTCGGACAATGAGCAGTTCTTC
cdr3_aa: CASSFSGVSDNEQFF

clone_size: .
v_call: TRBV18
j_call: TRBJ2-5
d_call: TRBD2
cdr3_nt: TGTGCCAGCTCACCCTTAGCGGGGCGGAGCCAAGAGACCCAGTACTTC
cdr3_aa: CASSPLAGRSQETQYF

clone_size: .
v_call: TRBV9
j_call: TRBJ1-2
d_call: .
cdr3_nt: TGTGCCAGCAGCGTAACGACGGACCCTAGATCCGGCTACACCTTC
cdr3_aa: CASSVTTDPRSGYTF

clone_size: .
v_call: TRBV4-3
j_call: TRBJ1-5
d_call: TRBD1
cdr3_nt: TGCGCCAGCAGCCAAGGGACAGGTGGTGTTCAGCCCCAGCATTTT
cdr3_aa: CASSQGTGGVQPQHF

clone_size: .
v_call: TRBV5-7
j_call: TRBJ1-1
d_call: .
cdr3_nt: TGTGCCAGCAGCTTATTTTCCGGGGTCTGGGACGGCACTGAAGCTTTCTTT
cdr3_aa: CASSLFSGVWDGTEAFF

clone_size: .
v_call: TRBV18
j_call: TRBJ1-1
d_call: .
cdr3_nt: TGTGCCAGCTCACCAGGTTGGGGGACTGAAGCTTTCTTT
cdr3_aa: CASSPGWGTEAFF

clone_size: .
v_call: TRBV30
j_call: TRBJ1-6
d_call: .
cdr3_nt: TGTGCCTGGACTGACGACGCGGGGTATTCACCCCTCCACTTT
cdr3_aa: CAWTDDAGYSPLHF

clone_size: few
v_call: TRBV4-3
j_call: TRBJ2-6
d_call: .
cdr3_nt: TGCGCCAGCAGCCAAGTGTTTGGTCGGGGTTCTGGGGCCAACGTCCTGACTTTC
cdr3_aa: CASSQVFGRGSGANVLTF

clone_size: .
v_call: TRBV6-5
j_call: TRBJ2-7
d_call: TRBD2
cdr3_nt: TGTGCCAGCGAAGGACTAGCGGTAACCTACGAGCAGTACTTC
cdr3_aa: CASEGLAVTYEQYF

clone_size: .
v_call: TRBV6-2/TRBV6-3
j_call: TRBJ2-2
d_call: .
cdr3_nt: TGTGCCAGCAGCAGCCCCGGGGAGCTGTTTTTT
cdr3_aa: CASSSPGELFF

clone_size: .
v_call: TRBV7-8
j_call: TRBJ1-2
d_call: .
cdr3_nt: TGTGCCAGCAGCTTAGCAGGACAACTATATGGCTACACCTTC
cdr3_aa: CASSLAGQLYGYTF

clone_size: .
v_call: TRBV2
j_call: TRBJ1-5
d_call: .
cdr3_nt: TGTGCCAGCAGTGTCCAGCAGGGAAGGAGGGGTACCAATCAGCCCCAGCATTTT
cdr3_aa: CASSVQQGRRGTNQPQHF

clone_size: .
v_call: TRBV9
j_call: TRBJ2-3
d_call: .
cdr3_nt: TGTGCCAGCAGCGTAGTGGTTGGAGATACGCAGTATTTT
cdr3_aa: CASSVVVGDTQYF

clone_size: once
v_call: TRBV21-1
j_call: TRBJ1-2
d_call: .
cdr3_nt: TGTGCCAGCAGCAACGAAAAGATCCGGGACAGGGGCACCTATGGCTACACCTTC
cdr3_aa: CASSNEKIRDRGTYGYTF

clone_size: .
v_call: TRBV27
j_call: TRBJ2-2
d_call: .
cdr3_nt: TGTGCCAGCAGTCCTAATAGCGGAGTGAACACCGGGGAGCTGTTTTTT
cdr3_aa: CASSPNSGVNTGELFF

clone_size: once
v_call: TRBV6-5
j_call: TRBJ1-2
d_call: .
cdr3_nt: TGTGCCAGCAGTTACATCGCCGGGTTCTCTGGCTACACCTTC
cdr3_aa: CASSYIAGFSGYTF

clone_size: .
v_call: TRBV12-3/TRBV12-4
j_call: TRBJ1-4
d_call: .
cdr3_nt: TGTGCCAGCAGCTCAGCTGGGGAAAAACTGTTTTTT
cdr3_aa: CASSSAGEKLFF

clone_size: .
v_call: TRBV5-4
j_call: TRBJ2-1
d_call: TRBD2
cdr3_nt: TGTGCCAGCAGCTCGGGACTAGCGGGAGGGGCCGACGGTGAGCAGTTCTTC
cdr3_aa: CASSSGLAGGADGEQFF

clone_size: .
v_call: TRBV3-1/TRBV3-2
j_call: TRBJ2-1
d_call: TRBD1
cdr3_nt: TGTGCCAGCAGCTCAGCAGCGACAGGGCTCGATGAGCAGTTCTTC
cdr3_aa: CASSSAATGLDEQFF

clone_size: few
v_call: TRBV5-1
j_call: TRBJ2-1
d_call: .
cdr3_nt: TGCGCCAGCAGCTTGGAAGTCCATGAGCAGTTCTTC
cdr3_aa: CASSLEVHEQFF

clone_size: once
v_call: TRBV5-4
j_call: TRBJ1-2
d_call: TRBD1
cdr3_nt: TGTGCCAGCAGCGAAACAGGGGAGCCAGCTGATCGCTACACCTTC
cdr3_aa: CASSETGEPADRYTF

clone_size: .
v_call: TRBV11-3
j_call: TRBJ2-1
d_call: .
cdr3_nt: TGTGCCAGCAGCCAAGGGGCCGTTTACAATGAGCAGTTCTTC
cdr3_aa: CASSQGAVYNEQFF

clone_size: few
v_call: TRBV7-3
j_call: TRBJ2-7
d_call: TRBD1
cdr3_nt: TGTGCCAGCAGCTCCCAAAGCCGGGACAGGCCCTACGAGCAGTACTTC
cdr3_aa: CASSSQSRDRPYEQYF